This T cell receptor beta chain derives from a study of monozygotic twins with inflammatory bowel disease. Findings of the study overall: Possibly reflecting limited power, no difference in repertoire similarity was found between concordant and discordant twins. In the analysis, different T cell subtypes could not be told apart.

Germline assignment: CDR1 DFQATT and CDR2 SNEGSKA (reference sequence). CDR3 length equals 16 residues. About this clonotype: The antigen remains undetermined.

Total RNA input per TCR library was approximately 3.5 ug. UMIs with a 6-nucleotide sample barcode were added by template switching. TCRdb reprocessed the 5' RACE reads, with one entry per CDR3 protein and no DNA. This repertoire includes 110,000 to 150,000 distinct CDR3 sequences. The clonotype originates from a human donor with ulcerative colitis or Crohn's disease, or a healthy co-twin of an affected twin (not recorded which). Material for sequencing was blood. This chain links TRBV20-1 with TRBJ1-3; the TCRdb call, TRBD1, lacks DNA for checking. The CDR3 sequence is CSAPDSSKGTGNTIYF.